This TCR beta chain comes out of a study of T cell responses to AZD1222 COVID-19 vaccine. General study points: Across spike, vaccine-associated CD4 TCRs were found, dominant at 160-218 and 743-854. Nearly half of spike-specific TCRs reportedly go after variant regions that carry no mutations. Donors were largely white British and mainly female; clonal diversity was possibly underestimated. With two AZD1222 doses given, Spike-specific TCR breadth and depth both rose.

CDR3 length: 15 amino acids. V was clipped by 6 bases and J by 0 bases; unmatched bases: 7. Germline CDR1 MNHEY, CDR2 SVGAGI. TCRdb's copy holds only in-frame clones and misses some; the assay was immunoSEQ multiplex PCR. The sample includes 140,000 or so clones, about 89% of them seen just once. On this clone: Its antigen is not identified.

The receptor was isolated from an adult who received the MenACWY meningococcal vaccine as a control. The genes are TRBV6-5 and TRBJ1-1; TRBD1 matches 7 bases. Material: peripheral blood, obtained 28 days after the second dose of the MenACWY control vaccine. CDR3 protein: CASREVRGLNTEAFF. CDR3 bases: TGTGCCAGCAGAGAGGTCAGGGGGTTGAACACTGAAGCTTTCTTT.